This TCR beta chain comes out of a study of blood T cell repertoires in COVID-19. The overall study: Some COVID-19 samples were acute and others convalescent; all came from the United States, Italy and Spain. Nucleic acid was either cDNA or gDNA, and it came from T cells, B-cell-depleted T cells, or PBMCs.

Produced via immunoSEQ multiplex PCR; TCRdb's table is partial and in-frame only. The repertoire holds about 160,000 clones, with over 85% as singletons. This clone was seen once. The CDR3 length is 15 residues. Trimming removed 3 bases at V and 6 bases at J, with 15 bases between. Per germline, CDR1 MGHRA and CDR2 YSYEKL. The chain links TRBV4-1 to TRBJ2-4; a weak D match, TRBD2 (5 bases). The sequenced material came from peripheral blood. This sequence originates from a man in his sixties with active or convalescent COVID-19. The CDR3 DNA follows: TGCGCCAGCAGCCAGACGGGGATCCGGGCAAACATTCAGTACTTC. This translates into CASSQTGIRANIQYF.